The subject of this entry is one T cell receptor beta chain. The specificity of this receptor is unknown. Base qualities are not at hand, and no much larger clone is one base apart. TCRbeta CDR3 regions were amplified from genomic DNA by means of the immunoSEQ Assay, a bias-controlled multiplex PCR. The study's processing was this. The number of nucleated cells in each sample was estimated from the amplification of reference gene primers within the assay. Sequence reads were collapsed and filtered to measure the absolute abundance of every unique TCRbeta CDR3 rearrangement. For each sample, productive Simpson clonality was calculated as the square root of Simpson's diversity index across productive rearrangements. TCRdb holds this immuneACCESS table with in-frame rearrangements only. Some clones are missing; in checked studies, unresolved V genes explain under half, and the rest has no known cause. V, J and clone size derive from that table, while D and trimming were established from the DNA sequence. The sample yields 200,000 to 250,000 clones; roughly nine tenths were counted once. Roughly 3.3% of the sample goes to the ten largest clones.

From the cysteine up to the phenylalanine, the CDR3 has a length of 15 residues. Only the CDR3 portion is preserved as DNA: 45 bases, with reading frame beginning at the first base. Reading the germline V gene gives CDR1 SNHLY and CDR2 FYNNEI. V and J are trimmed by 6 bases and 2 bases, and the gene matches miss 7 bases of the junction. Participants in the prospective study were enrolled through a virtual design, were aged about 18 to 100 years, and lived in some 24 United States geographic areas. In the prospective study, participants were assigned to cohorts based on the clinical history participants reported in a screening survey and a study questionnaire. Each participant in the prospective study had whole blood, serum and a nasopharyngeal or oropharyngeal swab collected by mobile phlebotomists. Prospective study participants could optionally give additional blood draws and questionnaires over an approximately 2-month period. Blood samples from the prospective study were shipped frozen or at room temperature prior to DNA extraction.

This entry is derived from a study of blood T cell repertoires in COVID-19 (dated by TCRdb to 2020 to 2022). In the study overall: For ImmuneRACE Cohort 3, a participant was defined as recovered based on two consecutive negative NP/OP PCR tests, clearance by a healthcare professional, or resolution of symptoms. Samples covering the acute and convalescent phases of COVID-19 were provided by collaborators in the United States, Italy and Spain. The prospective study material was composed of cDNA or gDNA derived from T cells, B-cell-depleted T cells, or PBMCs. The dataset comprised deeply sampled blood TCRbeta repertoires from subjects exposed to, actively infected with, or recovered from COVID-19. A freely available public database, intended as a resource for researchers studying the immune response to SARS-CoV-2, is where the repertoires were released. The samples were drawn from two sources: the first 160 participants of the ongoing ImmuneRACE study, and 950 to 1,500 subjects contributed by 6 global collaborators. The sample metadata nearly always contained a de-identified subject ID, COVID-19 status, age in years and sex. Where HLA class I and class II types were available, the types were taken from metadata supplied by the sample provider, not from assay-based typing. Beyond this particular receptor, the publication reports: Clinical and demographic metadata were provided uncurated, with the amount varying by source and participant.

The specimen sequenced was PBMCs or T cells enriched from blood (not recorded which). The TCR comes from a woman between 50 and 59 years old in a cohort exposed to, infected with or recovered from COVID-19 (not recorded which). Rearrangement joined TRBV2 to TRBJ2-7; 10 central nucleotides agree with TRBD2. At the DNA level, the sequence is TGTGCCAGCAGGAAGGTACTAGCGGGGACCTACGAGCAGTACTTC. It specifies CASRKVLAGTYEQYF.